This T cell receptor (beta chain) was found in a study of neurological immune-mediated disorders. The V end was cut by 5 bases, the J end by 1 base, with 11 bases between. This CDR3 spans 14 amino acids. The germline CDR1 and CDR2 sequences are MGHRA and YSYEKL. This clonotype was detected ten times or more. TCRdb analysed the 5' RACE reads with MiXCR anew, one entry per CDR3 protein. The table includes some 60,000 distinct CDR3 sequences, roughly 10% detected once. The time point: longitudinal time-point 2. Sequencing used PBMCs. This sequence originates from a man aged 25-45 years in good health. V is TRBV4-1 and J is TRBJ2-5; either TRBD1 or TRBD2 may supply D (5 bases each). CDR3 protein: CASSEWGTQETQYF. The CDR3 nucleotides read TGCGCCAGCAGCGAATGGGGGACCCAAGAGACCCAGTACTTC.